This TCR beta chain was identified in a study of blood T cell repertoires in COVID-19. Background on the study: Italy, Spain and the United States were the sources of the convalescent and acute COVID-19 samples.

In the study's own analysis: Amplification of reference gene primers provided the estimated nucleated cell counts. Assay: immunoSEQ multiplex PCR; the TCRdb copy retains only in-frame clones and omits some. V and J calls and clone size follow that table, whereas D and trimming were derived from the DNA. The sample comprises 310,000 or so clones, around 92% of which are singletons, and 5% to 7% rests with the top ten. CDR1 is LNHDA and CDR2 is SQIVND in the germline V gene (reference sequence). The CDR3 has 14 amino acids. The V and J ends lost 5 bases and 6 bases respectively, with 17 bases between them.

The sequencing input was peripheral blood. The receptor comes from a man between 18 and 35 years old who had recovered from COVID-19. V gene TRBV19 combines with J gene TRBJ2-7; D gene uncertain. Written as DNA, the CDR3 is TGTGCCAGTAGTGTTGGCAGTACCGCCCTCGAGCAGTACTTC. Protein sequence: CASSVGSTALEQYF.